The 20 T cell receptor beta chains in this list originate from one sample, sequenced in a study of lymphopenia after photon versus proton radiotherapy. Data came from immunoSEQ multiplex PCR; TCRdb stores just in-frame clones and leaves some out. The sample lists 150,000 to 200,000 clones, roughly nine tenths occurring once. Sequences were derived from peripheral blood, sampled from a patient treated with photon-based radiotherapy. The receptors stem from a man aged 50-60 years with gastric cancer.

V usage is TRBV5-1 and J usage is TRBJ2-5; 9 nucleotides agree with TRBD1. Germline V gene lookup returns CDR1 SGHRS and CDR2 YFSETQ. With 4 bases clipped from V and 6 bases from J, the junction kept 10 bases outside the gene matches. This CDR3 has 15 amino acids. The CDR3 spells CASSPLSGTGQTQYF. In nucleotides, the CDR3 is TGCGCCAGCAGCCCTTTGTCTGGGACAGGGCAGACCCAGTACTTC.

The chain has TRBV5-1 and TRBJ2-1, with D tentatively TRBD1 (6 bases). V dropped 6 bases and J dropped 0 bases, with 10 bases sitting between them. The CDR3 is 14 amino acids. Germline V gene sequence: CDR1 SGHRS, CDR2 YFSETQ. The CDR3 here is CASNLDSSYNEQFF. The DNA for the CDR3 is TGCGCCAGCAACCTGGACAGCTCCTACAATGAGCAGTTCTTC.

This chain uses TRBV19 with TRBJ1-5; D perhaps matches TRBD1 (5 bases). This CDR3 contains 15 residues. Deletions cut 5 bases from V and 4 bases from J, with 15 bases between. CDR1 is LNHDA, CDR2 SQIVND, per germline (reference sequence). The CDR3 protein is CASSRGEAINQPQHF. The CDR3 DNA reads TGTGCCAGTAGTCGAGGGGAGGCGATTAATCAGCCCCAGCATTTT.

The chain joins TRBV5-4 to TRBJ2-1, with a tentative D call TRBD1 (5 bases). CDR3 size: 14 residues. CDR1 SGHNT and CDR2 YYREEE come from the germline V gene (reference sequence). V shed 4 bases and J shed 4 bases, with 12 bases lying between them. CDR3 DNA: TGTGCCAGCAGCCCCCGGACACCATACAATGAGCAGTTCTTC. The encoded protein is CASSPRTPYNEQFF. The full variable domain, completed using reference TRBV5-4 and TRBJ2-1, is ETGVTQSPTHLIKTRGQQVTLRCSSQSGHNTVSWYQQALGQGPQFIFQYYREEENGRGNFPPRFSGLQFPNYSSELNVNALELDDSALYLCASSPRTPYNEQFFGPGTRLTVL.

The rearrangement links TRBV7-9 to TRBJ2-5, with TRBD1 identical over 7 bases. CDR3 length: 16 residues. J lost 4 bases, V lost 2 bases, and 10 bases had no gene match. CDR1 and CDR2 from the germline V gene are SEHNR and FQNEAQ (reference sequence). The CDR3 sequence: CASSLYLDRAVETQYF. The CDR3 DNA reads TGTGCCAGCAGCTTATACCTAGACAGGGCGGTAGAGACCCAGTACTTC.

The genes are TRBV7-3 and TRBJ1-2; no clear D gene. CDR1 is SGHTA and CDR2 is FQGTGA in the germline V gene. The V gene lost 5 bases and the J gene lost 4 bases, with 17 bases spanning the gap. CDR3 length equals 15 residues. The DNA for the CDR3 is TGTGCCAGCAGCCCCCAGGCAAACGCTATCTATGGCTACACCTTC. It yields the protein CASSPQANAIYGYTF.

V usage is TRBV7-2 and J usage is TRBJ2-5; 9 bases align to TRBD1. Unmatched junction bases numbered 3, after V lost 5 bases and J lost 2 bases. The CDR3 spans 14 residues. Germline values: CDR1 SGHTA, CDR2 FQGNSA. Written as DNA, the CDR3 is TGTGCCAGCAGCGAGGGGACAGGGCAAGAGACCCAGTACTTC. Translating it yields CASSEGTGQETQYF. The full variable domain, rest sourced from reference TRBV7-2 and TRBJ2-5, is GAGVSQSPSNKVTEKGKDVELRCDPISGHTALYWYRQSLGQGLEFLIYFQGNSAPDKSGLPSDRFSAERTGGSVSTLTIQRTQQEDSAVYLCASSEGTGQETQYFGPGTRLLVL.

The chain joins TRBV5-6 to TRBJ2-7; 10 bases are shared with TRBD2. V gave up 2 bases and J gave up 2 bases; unmatched junction bases: 4. This CDR3 contains 15 residues. CDR1 is SGHDT, CDR2 YYEEEE, per germline. This CDR3 reads CASSFGLAAAYEQYF. The CDR3 DNA reads as TGTGCCAGCAGCTTTGGACTAGCGGCAGCCTACGAGCAGTACTTC.

This clone showed up just once. This sequence joins TRBV11-2 and TRBJ1-4; no clear D. The CDR3 extends over 16 amino acids. Looked up from germline, CDR1 is SGHAT and CDR2 is FQNNGV. Trimming removed 2 bases from V and 0 bases from J, with 10 bases in between. CDR3 protein: CASSLYPNPTNEKLFF. The CDR3 DNA sequence: TGTGCCAGCAGCTTATATCCGAACCCAACTAATGAAAAACTGTTTTTT.

The rearrangement uses TRBV5-1 and TRBJ2-5; 9 bases map to TRBD1. CDR3 length: 15 residues. Germline assignment: CDR1 SGHRS and CDR2 YFSETQ. V trimming: 6 bases; J trimming: 4 bases; junction bases outside the gene matches: 10. In DNA, the CDR3 is TGCGCCAGCACCGTTCAGGGACAGGGATTAGAGACCCAGTACTTC. Its protein is CASTVQGQGLETQYF.

The V and J genes are TRBV5-4 and TRBJ2-4; D is unclear. The CDR3 runs 16 residues. Trimming took 4 bases from V and 0 from J, leaving 14 bases between them. Germline CDR1 and CDR2: SGHNT and YYREEE (reference sequence). Written as DNA, the CDR3 is TGTGCCAGCAGCCCCACGGCAGATATAGCCAAAAACATTCAGTACTTC. This encodes CASSPTADIAKNIQYF.

The chain couples TRBV14 to TRBJ1-2; 7 bases fit TRBD1. J was trimmed by 3 bases and V by 4 bases; bases with no gene match: 2. The CDR3 has 13 residues. Germline CDR1 SGHDN, CDR2 FVKESK. The CDR3 DNA follows: TGTGCCAGCAGCCGACAGGGTTACTATGGCTACACCTTC. It specifies CASSRQGYYGYTF.

V usage is TRBV5-1 and J usage is TRBJ2-3, with D perhaps TRBD2 (6 bases). From germline, CDR1 is SGHRS and CDR2 YFSETQ. V was clipped by 3 bases and J by 2 bases, with 16 bases between them. The CDR3 consists of 16 residues. The DNA for the CDR3 is TGCGCCAGCAGCTCCTTCGGGGGTATGTACACAGATACGCAGTATTTT. Translating it yields CASSSFGGMYTDTQYF.

The J gene is TRBJ2-5, the V gene TRBV4-1, with D unresolved. CDR1 is MGHRA, CDR2 YSYEKL, per germline. V was trimmed by 4 bases and J by 7 bases, leaving 16 bases between them. There are 14 residues in the CDR3. CDR3 DNA sequence: TGCGCCAGCAGCCGGGCCGAGACTGATGGGACCCAGTACTTC. Protein sequence: CASSRAETDGTQYF.

The chain employs TRBV7-9 and TRBJ1-1; the D gene is possibly TRBD1 (5 bases). Germline V gene data show CDR1 as SEHNR and CDR2 as FQNEAQ (reference sequence). This CDR3 region has 14 residues. With 4 bases removed from V and 1 base from J, the gap between germline ends came to 10 bases. CDR3 sequence reads: CASSSRTSNTEAFF. The CDR3 DNA reads TGTGCCAGCAGCTCCCGGACATCGAACACTGAAGCTTTCTTT.

For the CDR3, the DNA is TGTGCCAGCAGTGATTCGGGTGAGCAGTTCTTC. Translation: CASSDSGEQFF. The chain carries TRBV25-1 and TRBJ2-1; D not certain. CDR1 and CDR2 from the germline V gene are MGHDK and SYGVNS. V was trimmed by 3 bases and J by 9 bases, leaving 6 bases between them. The CDR3 extends over 11 amino acids.

The chain carries TRBV29-1 and TRBJ2-7; 7 positions match TRBD2. Per germline, CDR1 SQVTM and CDR2 ANQGSEA. Unmatched junction bases numbered 5, after V lost 3 bases and J lost 3 bases. The CDR3 loop spans 13 amino acids. This chain's CDR3 is CSVEVGGSYEQYF. CDR3 coding DNA: TGCAGCGTTGAGGTCGGCGGGAGCTACGAGCAGTACTTC.

The V gene is TRBV6-6, the J gene TRBJ2-7; 8 bases fit TRBD1. The germline V gene encodes CDR1 MNHNY and CDR2 SVGAGI (reference sequence). The trim removed 6 bases at V and 2 bases at J, leaving 9 bases unmatched. CDR3 size: 15 residues. The CDR3 sequence is CASRGQGLSPYEQYF. CDR3 bases: TGTGCCAGCAGAGGACAGGGTCTTAGTCCCTACGAGCAGTACTTC.

This clone has ten or more counts. The chain joins TRBV5-1 to TRBJ1-2, with D possibly matching TRBD1 (5 bases). Trimming pared 4 bases from V and 4 bases from J, leaving 14 bases between. CDR3 length: 14 amino acids. CDR1 SGHRS and CDR2 YFSETQ come from the germline V gene. CDR3 sequence reads: CASSREPGAYGYTF. The DNA of the CDR3 is TGCGCCAGCAGCCGGGAACCCGGGGCCTATGGCTACACCTTC.

The count of this clone is one. The chain recombines TRBV15 with TRBJ2-7; D not certain. Germline loops: CDR1 LNHNV, CDR2 YYDKDF (reference sequence). V shed 5 bases and J shed 0 bases, with 8 bases lying between them. The CDR3 has 13 residues. The CDR3 spells CATSLRTSYEQYF. CDR3 bases: TGTGCCACCAGCTTACGGACCTCCTACGAGCAGTACTTC.